This T cell receptor beta chain was profiled in a study of cytomegalovirus exposure and HLA in healthy donors. Notes on the study in general: An analysis that was carried out later associated some 17,000 TCR beta sequences with HLA alleles at 0.05 false discovery rate.

With 60 Vbeta and 13 Jbeta primers, the PCR was carried out. Generated by immunoSEQ multiplex PCR, the TCRdb table keeps only in-frame clones and is missing some. The sample carries about 120,000 clones, around 60% recorded once. In the case of this clone: Its cognate antigen is unknown.

The germline V gene encodes CDR1 SNHLY and CDR2 FYNNEI. Trimming at V came to 7 bases and at J to 0 bases, leaving 5 bases not matched to a gene. The CDR3 runs to 15 residues. The sequence derives from a middle-aged man in good health and CMV-seropositive. Sequenced material: PBMCs. This chain uses TRBV2 with TRBJ2-1; 8 bases are shared with TRBD2. The CDR3: CASTLAGSSYNEQFF. The CDR3 DNA reads TGTGCCAGCACCCTAGCGGGCAGCTCCTACAATGAGCAGTTCTTC. Complete variable domain (other parts from reference TRBV2 and TRBJ2-1): EPEVTQTPSHQVTQMGQEVILRCVPISNHLYFYWYRQILGQKVEFLVSFYNNEISEKSEIFDDQFSVERPDGSNFTLKIRSTKLEDSAMYFCASTLAGSSYNEQFFGPGTRLTVL.